This entry lists 7 T cell receptor beta chains sequenced from one sample in a study of T cells in Graves' hyperthyroidism and ophthalmopathy. RNA transcripts served as the template for amplifying TCR beta CDR3 regions. In the first-round RT-PCR of the TCR CDR3, the HTBI primer set was used. TCRdb ran MiXCR on the multiplex PCR reads and lists one entry per CDR3 protein. The sample yields roughly 740,000 distinct CDR3 sequences, 16% seen once. Sequences were obtained from blood. The receptors were gathered from a man younger than 35 with Graves' hyperthyroidism.

Comment on this clonotype: A much larger clone is a single base away; this may be a read error. This sequence joins TRBV28 and TRBJ2-3; D may correspond to TRBD1 or TRBD2 (5 bases each). V was trimmed by 5 bases and J by 2 bases, leaving 26 bases between them. There are 19 residues in the CDR3. CDR1 and CDR2 (germline): MDHEN, SYDVKM. CDR3 nucleotides: TGTGCCAGCAGTGATTACAACGCCCGCCGGGACGGAGACACAGATACGCAGTATTTT. Its translation: CASSDYNARRDGDTDTQYF.

This clonotype was detected a few times. The chain links TRBV4-3 to TRBJ2-3; TRBD2 matches 9 bases. The CDR3 sequence is 14 residues long. V lost 7 bases, J lost 4 bases, and 6 bases stayed unmatched. Per the germline V gene, CDR1 is LGHNA and CDR2 is YSLEER. The CDR3 here is CASKDLAGSDTQYF. DNA for the CDR3: TGCGCCAGCAAAGACCTAGCGGGATCAGATACGCAGTATTTT.

This clonotype was counted at least ten times. This sequence joins TRBV12-3 or TRBV12-4 and TRBJ2-7, with TRBD2 as a possible D gene (6 bases). The CDR3 length is 14 residues. The V end lost 3 bases, the J end lost 5 bases, and 14 bases lay between the germline ends. Written as DNA, the CDR3 is TGTGCCAGCAGTTTCCTAGCGAAGGACGACGAGCAGTACTTC. It is translated as CASSFLAKDDEQYF.

The chain has TRBV10-3 and TRBJ1-2, with TRBD1 matching 8 bases. This CDR3 is built from 14 residues. With V trimmed by 3 bases and J by 2 bases, 2 bases remained unmatched. The germline CDR1 and CDR2 sequences are ENHRY and SYGVKD. CDR3 in DNA: TGTGCCATCAGTGAAAACAGGGGGAACTATGGCTACACCTTC. It encodes CAISENRGNYGYTF.

This clonotype was recorded a few times. The genes are TRBV28 and TRBJ2-7; 10 positions match TRBD1. The V and J ends lost 7 bases and 5 bases, in that order; junction bases with no gene match: 8. Germline V lookup: CDR1 MDHEN, CDR2 SYDVKM. This CDR3 is 14 amino acids long. CDR3: CASTRQGASDEQYF. The CDR3 nucleotides are TGTGCCAGCACCCGACAGGGGGCTTCCGACGAGCAGTACTTC.

This clonotype was detected many times. The chain recombines TRBV7-9 with TRBJ2-1, with 8 bases aligning to TRBD1. Germline CDR1 SEHNR, CDR2 FQNEAQ (reference sequence). V lost 3 bases to trimming and J lost 9 bases; unmatched junction nucleotides: 7. CDR3 length equals 14 residues. The CDR3: CASSFQTGDGEQFF. DNA for the CDR3: TGTGCCAGCAGCTTCCAGACAGGGGACGGTGAGCAGTTCTTC.

Regarding this clonotype: One junction end disagrees with the germline gene, perhaps due to a read error. V gene TRBV28 combines with J gene TRBJ2-1; D tentatively reads TRBD1 or TRBD2 (5 bases each). This CDR3 has 12 amino acids. The germline CDR1 and CDR2 sequences are MDHEN and SYDVKM. The CDR3 coding sequence is TGTGCCAGCAGTTTAAGTGGGCAGGGACGAATCTTC. Protein product: CASSLSGQGRIF.